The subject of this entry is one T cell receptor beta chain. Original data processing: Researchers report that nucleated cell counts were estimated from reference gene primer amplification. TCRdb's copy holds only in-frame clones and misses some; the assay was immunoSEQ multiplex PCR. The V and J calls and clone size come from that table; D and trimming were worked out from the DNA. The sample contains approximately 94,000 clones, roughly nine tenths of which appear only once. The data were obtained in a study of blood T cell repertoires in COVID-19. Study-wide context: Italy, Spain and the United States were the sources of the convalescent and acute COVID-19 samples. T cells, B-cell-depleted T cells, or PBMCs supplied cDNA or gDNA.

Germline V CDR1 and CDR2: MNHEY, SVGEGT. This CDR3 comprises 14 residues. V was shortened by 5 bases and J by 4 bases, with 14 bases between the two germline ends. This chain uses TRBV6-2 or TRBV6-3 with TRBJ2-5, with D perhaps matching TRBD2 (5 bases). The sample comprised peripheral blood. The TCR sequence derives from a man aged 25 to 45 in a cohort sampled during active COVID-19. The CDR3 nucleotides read TGTGCCAGCAGTCAACGGCGGGTCCGAGAGACCCAGTACTTC. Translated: CASSQRRVRETQYF.